These 31 T cell receptor beta chains originate from one sample sequenced in a study of low-dose radiotherapy and immunotherapy resistance in tumors. cDNA synthesis used a TRAV/TRBV-specific primer set for both chains. Using a constant-region primer together with a V-primer adapter, TCRs were subjected to 20 PCR cycles of amplification. Each CDR3 protein gets one entry after TCRdb re-called the reads with MiXCR. The sample yields roughly 8,300 distinct CDR3 sequences, 61% seen once. The receptor set was obtained from a human donor with advanced metastatic prostate, ovarian, gallbladder or colorectal cancer (not recorded which). This table probably holds off-target reads from a library built for another chain.

This chain uses TRBV25-1 with TRBJ2-7; TRBD1 aligns across 7 bases. The germline CDR1 and CDR2 sequences are MGHDK and SYGVNS. J gave up 0 bases and V 4 bases, and 6 bases lay outside the gene matches. The length of the CDR3 is 15 residues. Here the CDR3 DNA reads TGTGCCAGCAGTGGTACTAGGGACAGCTCCTACGAGCAGTACTTC. Translation gives CASSGTRDSSYEQYF.

This clonotype was counted between two and nine times. This chain joins TRBV12-3 or TRBV12-4 and TRBJ2-3; 7 bases align to TRBD2. Germline trimming cut 0 bases from V and 4 bases from J; bases unmatched to any gene: 1. The CDR3 extends over 14 amino acids. The CDR3 sequence is CASSLAGGPDTQYF. CDR3 coding DNA: TGTGCCAGCAGTTTAGCGGGAGGGCCAGATACGCAGTATTTT.

The chain employs TRBV6-1 and TRBJ2-7; tentatively, D is TRBD1 or TRBD2 (5 bases each). Trimming pared 8 bases from V and 3 bases from J, leaving 20 bases between. Germline loops: CDR1 MNHNS, CDR2 SASEGT. The CDR3 is made up of 15 amino acids. The CDR3 is CASSRPGTADYEQYF. The CDR3 coding sequence is TGTGCCAGCTCCCGCCCGGGGACGGCCGACTACGAGCAGTACTTC.

The chain uses TRBV4-3 and TRBJ1-1; TRBD1 aligns across 8 bases. Germline V gene data show CDR1 as LGHNA and CDR2 as YSLEER. The CDR3 contains 15 residues. Unmatched junction bases numbered 12, after V lost 1 base and J lost 11 bases. The DNA for the CDR3 is TGCGCCAGCAGCCAAGGGCGAGCAGGGGGCAACTACGCTTTCTTT. Amino acids: CASSQGRAGGNYAFF.

The rearrangement uses TRBV5-1 and TRBJ1-2; D not certain. The length of the CDR3 is 13 residues. In germline, CDR1 is SGHRS, CDR2 YFSETQ. V was clipped by 0 bases and J by 6 bases, with 9 bases between them. The CDR3 DNA reads as TGCGCCAGCAGCTTGGGACCCGCCGATGGCTACACCTTC. It translates to CASSLGPADGYTF.

This clonotype was detected only a few times. The J gene is TRBJ1-5, the V gene TRBV2; D unresolved. Between the trimmed V and J ends, which lost 9 bases and 2 bases, there was a span of 14 bases. CDR3 length: 14 amino acids. The V gene's germline CDR1 is SNHLY and CDR2 FYNNEI. The CDR3: CASPKFLCNQPQHF. The CDR3 coding sequence is TGTGCCAGTCCGAAATTCCTTTGCAATCAGCCCCAGCATTTT.

V is TRBV4-3 and J is TRBJ1-6; D perhaps matches TRBD1 (5 bases). The germline V gene encodes CDR1 LGHNA and CDR2 YSLEER. V shed 0 bases and J shed 10 bases, with 16 bases lying between them. The CDR3 contains 16 residues. The CDR3 nucleotides are TGCGCCAGCAGCCAAGATGGGACCGGGAAAGGGTCACCCCTCCACTTT. This translates into CASSQDGTGKGSPLHF.

This clonotype occurred once. This chain connects TRBV24-1 to TRBJ2-3; TRBD1 matches at 7 bases. The CDR3 consists of 15 residues. Germline CDR1 KGHDR, CDR2 SFDVKD. V was pared by 4 bases and J by 6 bases, with 9 bases of the junction left unmatched. The CDR3 nucleotides are TGTGCCACCAGTGACTCCAAGACAGGGCTGGATACGCAGTATTTT. It yields the protein CATSDSKTGLDTQYF.

The rearrangement uses TRBV2 and TRBJ1-1; 7 nucleotides match TRBD1. This CDR3 is 14 amino acids long. CDR1 is SNHLY, CDR2 FYNNEI, per germline. Unmatched junction bases numbered 6, after V lost 8 bases and J lost 0 bases. The chain's CDR3 is CASGSGTVNTEAFF. The CDR3 DNA reads as TGTGCCAGCGGTTCCGGGACAGTGAACACTGAAGCTTTCTTT. The entire variable domain, with the rest obtained from reference TRBV2 and TRBJ1-1, is as follows: EPEVTQTPSHQVTQMGQEVILRCVPISNHLYFYWYRQILGQKVEFLVSFYNNEISEKSEIFDDQFSVERPDGSNFTLKIRSTKLEDSAMYFCASGSGTVNTEAFFGQGTRLTVV.

The V gene is TRBV28, the J gene TRBJ2-7; 10 nucleotides align to TRBD1. Germline V gene lookup returns CDR1 MDHEN and CDR2 SYDVKM. V lost 5 bases and J lost 3; bases outside the gene matches: 7. This CDR3 region has 15 residues. CDR3 in DNA: TGTGCCAGCAGTCCTAATCGGGACAGGGGCTACGAGCAGTACTTC. Its protein product is CASSPNRDRGYEQYF.

For the CDR3, the DNA is TGTGCCAGCAGCCCCGCCCGTTATTACACTAGCGGGAGGGCAGAGACCCAGTACTTC. Its protein product is CASSPARYYTSGRAETQYF. The J gene is TRBJ2-5, the V gene TRBV5-8; 13 nucleotides match TRBD2. This CDR3 is 19 amino acids long. Germline V gene sequence: CDR1 SGHTS, CDR2 YDEGEE. The J segment lost 4 bases and the V segment lost 4 bases, leaving 16 bases of the junction unmatched.

The chain recombines TRBV5-5 with TRBJ1-1; D ambiguous. Germline V gives CDR1 SGHKS, CDR2 YYEKEE (reference sequence). The length of the CDR3 is 13 residues. The V end lost 0 bases, the J end lost 0 bases, and 3 bases lay between the germline ends. The chain's CDR3 is CASSLGLNTEAFF. CDR3 sequence (DNA): TGTGCCAGCAGCTTGGGTCTGAACACTGAAGCTTTCTTT.

The rearrangement joins TRBV6-2 or TRBV6-3 to TRBJ2-6; TRBD2 might be the D (5 bases). The CDR3 sequence is 15 residues long. Germline V gene sequence: CDR1 MNHEY, CDR2 SVGEGT. With 5 bases removed from V and 2 bases from J, the gap between germline ends came to 10 bases. DNA of the CDR3: TGTGCCAGCAGTGAGAGGGCGACTGGGGCCAACGTCCTGACTTTC. This codes for CASSERATGANVLTF.

CDR3 DNA sequence: TGTGCCAGCAGTTACGGGATCCTTCCACCCCTCCACTTT. Residues: CASSYGILPPLHF. The rearrangement links TRBV6-2 or TRBV6-3 to TRBJ1-6; no firm D call. V shed 2 bases and J shed 11 bases, with 10 bases lying between them. Germline lookup yields CDR1 MNHEY and CDR2 SVGEGT. The CDR3 is 13 amino acids.

The gene calls are TRBV20-1 and TRBJ2-5; the D is unclear. Germline lookup yields CDR1 DFQATT and CDR2 SNEGSKA (reference sequence). V lost 5 bases to trimming and J lost 4 bases, with 8 bases between them. The CDR3 runs to 11 residues. Here the CDR3 reads CSAGSRETQYF. The CDR3 nucleotides are TGCAGTGCTGGGTCACGAGAGACCCAGTACTTC.

This rearrangement joins TRBV6-2 or TRBV6-3 to TRBJ1-1; D unresolved. Germline values: CDR1 MNHEY, CDR2 SVGEGT. Trimming removed 2 bases at V and 1 base at J, with 11 bases between. The CDR3 length is 15 residues. The CDR3: CASSYGGVGNTEAFF. Written as DNA, the CDR3 is TGTGCCAGCAGTTACGGTGGGGTTGGGAACACTGAAGCTTTCTTT.

The chain is built from TRBV20-1 and TRBJ2-1; D is possibly TRBD2 (7 bases). Trimming cost V 3 bases and J 4 bases, with 19 bases left between them. CDR3 size: 16 residues. Germline assignment: CDR1 DFQATT and CDR2 SNEGSKA (reference sequence). In DNA, the CDR3 is TGCAGTGCTAGGCCGACGAAGGGGGGGCTTTACAATGAGCAGTTCTTC. Translating it yields CSARPTKGGLYNEQFF.

This chain connects TRBV11-2 to TRBJ2-3; perhaps D is TRBD1 or TRBD2 (6 bases each). From germline, CDR1 is SGHAT and CDR2 FQNNGV. The CDR3 is 20 residues long. V was trimmed by 5 bases and J by 1 base, leaving 28 bases between them. CDR3 amino acids: CASSPILTGARGQGTDTQYF. In DNA, the CDR3 is TGTGCCAGCAGCCCAATCCTCACCGGAGCTCGGGGGCAGGGCACAGATACGCAGTATTTT.

The rearrangement uses TRBV11-2 and TRBJ2-7; D ambiguous. Trimming left V 3 bases short and J 2 bases short, with 8 bases between. Germline CDR1 and CDR2: SGHAT and FQNNGV. The CDR3 consists of 13 residues. This CDR3 reads CASSFGSAYEQYF. The CDR3 nucleotides are TGTGCCAGCAGCTTTGGGTCGGCCTACGAGCAGTACTTC.

The chain couples TRBV9 to TRBJ2-7, with TRBD1 as a possible D gene (5 bases). Germline loops: CDR1 SGDLS, CDR2 YYNGEE. The CDR3 has 13 amino acids. Trimming pared 0 bases from V and 5 bases from J, leaving 9 bases between. The CDR3 loop is CASSVEGFDEQYF. Written as DNA, the CDR3 is TGTGCCAGCAGCGTAGAGGGGTTCGACGAGCAGTACTTC.

The chain employs TRBV2 and TRBJ2-3; 9 bases match TRBD2. The J segment lost 2 bases and the V segment lost 0 bases, leaving 9 bases of the junction unmatched. The CDR3 runs to 18 residues. CDR1 is SNHLY, CDR2 FYNNEI, per germline. The CDR3 nucleotides read TGTGCCAGCAGTGAAGCGCGCTGGGGCGGGGGGGACACAGATACGCAGTATTTT. Translating gives CASSEARWGGGDTDTQYF.

The gene calls are TRBV28 and TRBJ1-2, with a tentative D call TRBD1 (6 bases). Between the trimmed V and J ends, which lost 2 bases and 2 bases, there was a span of 18 bases. CDR1 and CDR2 from the germline V gene are MDHEN and SYDVKM. This CDR3 has 17 amino acids. CDR3: CASSLGGGGGANYGYTF. The CDR3 DNA reads as TGTGCCAGCAGTTTAGGGGGCGGAGGGGGAGCCAACTATGGCTACACCTTC.

The genes are TRBV24-1 and TRBJ1-5; no clear D gene. This CDR3 is 15 amino acids long. Germline V gene sequence: CDR1 KGHDR, CDR2 SFDVKD. V was trimmed by 3 bases and J by 3 bases, leaving 11 bases between them. Written as DNA, the CDR3 is TGTGCCACCAGTGATCCCCAACAGCCCAATCAGCCCCAGCATTTT. Translation gives CATSDPQQPNQPQHF.

On this clonotype: Germline is not matched at one junction end, which may reflect a read error. V is TRBV6-5 and J is TRBJ1-4, with no clear D. The CDR3 is 13 amino acids. CDR1 and CDR2 (germline): MNHEY, SVGAGI. CDR3 residues: CPSSYSSGGKLFF. The CDR3 DNA reads as TGTCCCAGCAGTTACTCGAGCGGAGGAAAACTGTTTTTT.

The V gene is TRBV29-1, the J gene TRBJ1-2; D is possibly TRBD1 (6 bases). V was trimmed by 3 bases and J by 8 bases, leaving 22 bases between them. The germline gives CDR1 SQVTM, CDR2 ANQGSEA. The CDR3 sequence is 15 residues long. CDR3 loop: CSVESSSGASGGYTF. The CDR3 DNA is TGCAGCGTTGAGTCTAGCTCAGGGGCCAGCGGGGGCTACACCTTC.

J is TRBJ1-1 and V is TRBV6-1; D is unclear. The CDR3 is 19 residues long. In germline, CDR1 is MNHNS, CDR2 SASEGT. The V and J ends lost 4 bases and 1 base respectively, with 25 bases between them. CDR3 loop: CASSGRGSWANLENTEAFF. The DNA for the CDR3 is TGTGCCAGCAGTGGCCGGGGTTCGTGGGCTAATTTAGAGAACACTGAAGCTTTCTTT.

The chain has TRBV27 and TRBJ2-3, with no clear D. The V end was cut by 1 base, the J end by 0 bases, with 2 bases between. Germline CDR1 and CDR2: MNHEY and SMNVEV (reference sequence). The CDR3 length is 13 residues. CDR3: CASSLFSTDTQYF. DNA for the CDR3: TGTGCCAGCAGTTTATTCAGCACAGATACGCAGTATTTT.

V gene TRBV5-1 combines with J gene TRBJ1-1, with D possibly being TRBD1 (5 bases). This CDR3 contains 14 residues. Germline V lookup: CDR1 SGHRS, CDR2 YFSETQ. The V end lost 1 base, the J end lost 2 bases, and 9 bases lay between the germline ends. CDR3 nucleotide sequence: TGCGCCAGCAGCTTGAGCGGGGGTAACACTGAAGCTTTCTTT. This translates into CASSLSGGNTEAFF.

J is TRBJ1-1 and V is TRBV7-9, with D possibly matching TRBD1 (6 bases). The CDR3 has 14 residues. Germline assignment: CDR1 SEHNR and CDR2 FQNEAQ (reference sequence). V lost 3 bases and J 7 bases, leaving 15 bases between the germline ends. The CDR3 loop is CASSLMDSIDEAFF. CDR3 coding DNA: TGTGCCAGCAGCTTGATGGACAGCATAGATGAAGCTTTCTTT.

The V and J genes are TRBV6-2 or TRBV6-3 and TRBJ2-1, with D maybe TRBD1 (7 bases). The length of the CDR3 is 15 residues. The V gene's germline CDR1 is MNHEY and CDR2 SVGEGT. Trimming removed 6 bases from V and 5 bases from J, with 17 bases in between. CDR3 bases: TGTGCCAGCAGCCTCCAGGGGGACTGGGACAATGAGCAGTTCTTC. Translated: CASSLQGDWDNEQFF.

The V gene is TRBV4-3, the J gene TRBJ2-2, with TRBD1 identical over 8 bases. This CDR3 has 16 amino acids. The V and J ends lost 3 bases and 6 bases, in that order; junction bases with no gene match: 9. Germline CDR1 reads LGHNA; CDR2 reads YSLEER. The CDR3 DNA sequence: TGCGCCAGCAGCCACCTGATGACAGGGGTGGCCGGGGAGCTGTTTTTT. Translation: CASSHLMTGVAGELFF.